Described below is a single T cell receptor (beta chain) sequence and its context. The CDR3 totals 15 residues. Germline CDR1 SGHAT, CDR2 FQNNGV. With V trimmed by 1 base and J by 11 bases, 7 bases remained unmatched. Produced via immunoSEQ multiplex PCR; TCRdb's table is partial and in-frame only. This table has 100,000 to 150,000 clones, roughly 92% appearing once. This specimen belongs to a study of control samples from healthy donors and cancer patients. The clonotype originates from a man in his late teens or twenties in good health. The sample comprised blood. The chain is built from TRBV11-2 and TRBJ1-6, with 8 nucleotides matching TRBD1. The CDR3 nucleotides read TGTGCCAGCAGCTTAGCGGTGACAGGGGCTGCACCCCTCCACTTT. It translates to CASSLAVTGAAPLHF.